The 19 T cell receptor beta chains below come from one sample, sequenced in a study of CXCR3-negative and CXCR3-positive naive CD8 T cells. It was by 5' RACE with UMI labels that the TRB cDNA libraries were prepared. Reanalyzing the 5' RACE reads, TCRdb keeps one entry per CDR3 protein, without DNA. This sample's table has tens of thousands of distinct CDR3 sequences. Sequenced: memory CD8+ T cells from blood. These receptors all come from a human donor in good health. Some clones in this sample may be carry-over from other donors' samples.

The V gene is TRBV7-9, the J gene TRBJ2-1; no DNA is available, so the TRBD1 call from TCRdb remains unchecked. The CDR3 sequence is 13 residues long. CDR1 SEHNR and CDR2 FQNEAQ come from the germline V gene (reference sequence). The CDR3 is CASSPRGFLEQFF.

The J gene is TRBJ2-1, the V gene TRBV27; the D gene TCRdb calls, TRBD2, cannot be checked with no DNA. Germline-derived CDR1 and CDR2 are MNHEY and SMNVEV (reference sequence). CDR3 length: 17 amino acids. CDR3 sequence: CASSGTLSGGTYNEQFF.

The CDR3 reads CATTTGTSAYEQYF. V usage is TRBV15 and J usage is TRBJ2-7; the TCRdb D gene call, TRBD2, has no DNA to confirm it. The CDR3 runs 14 residues. Per the germline V gene, CDR1 is LNHNV and CDR2 is YYDKDF (reference sequence).

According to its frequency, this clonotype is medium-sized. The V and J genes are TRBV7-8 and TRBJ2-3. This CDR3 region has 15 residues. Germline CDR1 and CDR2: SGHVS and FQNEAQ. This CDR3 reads CASSLLATGTDTQYF.

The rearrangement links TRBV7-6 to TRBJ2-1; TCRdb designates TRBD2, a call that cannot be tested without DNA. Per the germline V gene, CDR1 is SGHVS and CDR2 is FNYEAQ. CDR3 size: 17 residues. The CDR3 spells CASSPKGRGRGYNEQFF.

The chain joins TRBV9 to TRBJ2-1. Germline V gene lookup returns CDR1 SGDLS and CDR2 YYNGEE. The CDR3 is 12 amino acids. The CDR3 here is CASSVNSNEQFF.

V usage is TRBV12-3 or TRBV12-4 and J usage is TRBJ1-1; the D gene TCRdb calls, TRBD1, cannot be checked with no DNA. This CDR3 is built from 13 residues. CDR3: CASSLVRGTEAFF.

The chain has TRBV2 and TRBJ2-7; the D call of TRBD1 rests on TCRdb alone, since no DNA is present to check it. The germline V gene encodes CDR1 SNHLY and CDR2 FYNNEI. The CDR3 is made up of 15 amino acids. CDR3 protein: CASIPRDRGSYEQYF. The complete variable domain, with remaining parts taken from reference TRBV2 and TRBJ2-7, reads EPEVTQTPSHQVTQMGQEVILRCVPISNHLYFYWYRQILGQKVEFLVSFYNNEISEKSEIFDDQFSVERPDGSNFTLKIRSTKLEDSAMYFCASIPRDRGSYEQYFGPGTRLTVT.

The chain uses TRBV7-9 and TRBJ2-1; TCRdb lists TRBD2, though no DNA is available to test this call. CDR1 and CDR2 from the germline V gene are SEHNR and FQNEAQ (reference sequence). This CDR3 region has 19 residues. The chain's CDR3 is CASSPRPRASPRLYNEQFF.

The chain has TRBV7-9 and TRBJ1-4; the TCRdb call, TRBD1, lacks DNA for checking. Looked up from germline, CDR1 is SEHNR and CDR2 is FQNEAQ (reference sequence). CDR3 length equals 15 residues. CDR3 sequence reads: CASSEKQGNNEKLFF.

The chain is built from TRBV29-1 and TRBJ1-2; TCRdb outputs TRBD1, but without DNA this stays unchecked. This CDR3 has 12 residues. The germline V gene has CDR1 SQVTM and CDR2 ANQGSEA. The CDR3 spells CSVYPQQGGYTF.

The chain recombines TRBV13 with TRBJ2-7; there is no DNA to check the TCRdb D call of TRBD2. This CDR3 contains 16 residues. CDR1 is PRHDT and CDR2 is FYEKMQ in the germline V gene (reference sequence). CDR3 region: CASSTRTSGYTYEQYF.

Here the CDR3 reads CASSLSANSPLHF. The rearrangement links TRBV28 to TRBJ1-6. The CDR3 contains 13 residues. The germline CDR1 and CDR2 sequences are MDHEN and SYDVKM.

CDR3 sequence reads: CASSSLGLAANEQFF. The rearrangement uses TRBV28 and TRBJ2-1; with no DNA, the TCRdb D assignment of TRBD2 cannot be verified. Germline V lookup: CDR1 MDHEN, CDR2 SYDVKM. The CDR3 loop spans 15 amino acids.

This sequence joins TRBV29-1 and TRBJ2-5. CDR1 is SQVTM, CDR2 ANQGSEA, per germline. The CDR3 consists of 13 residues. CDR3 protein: CSVEIPGQETQYF. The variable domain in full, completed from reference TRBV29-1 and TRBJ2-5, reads SAVISQKPSRDICQRGTSLTIQCQVDSQVTMMFWYRQQPGQSLTLIATANQGSEATYESGFVIDKFPISRPNLTFSTLTVSNMSPEDSSIYLCSVEIPGQETQYFGPGTRLLVL.

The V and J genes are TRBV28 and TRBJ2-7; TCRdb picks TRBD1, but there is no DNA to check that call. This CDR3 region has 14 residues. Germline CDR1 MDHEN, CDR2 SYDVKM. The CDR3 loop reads CASSPTSPNYEQYF.

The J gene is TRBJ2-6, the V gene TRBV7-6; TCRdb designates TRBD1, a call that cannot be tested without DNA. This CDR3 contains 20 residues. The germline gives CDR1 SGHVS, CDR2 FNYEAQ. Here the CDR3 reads CASSLVVSSGVPSGANVLTF. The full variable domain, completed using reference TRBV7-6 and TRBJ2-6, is GAGVSQSPRYKVTKRGQDVALRCDPISGHVSLYWYRQALGQGPEFLTYFNYEAQQDKSGLPNDRFSAERPEGSISTLTIQRTEQRDSAMYRCASSLVVSSGVPSGANVLTFGAGSRLTVL.

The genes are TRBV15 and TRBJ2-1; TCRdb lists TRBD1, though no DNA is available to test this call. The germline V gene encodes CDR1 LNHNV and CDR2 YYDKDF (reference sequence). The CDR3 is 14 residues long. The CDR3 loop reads CATLPDRAYNEQFF. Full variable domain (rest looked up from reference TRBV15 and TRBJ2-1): DAMVIQNPRYQVTQFGKPVTLSCSQTLNHNVMYWYQQKSSQAPKLLFHYYDKDFNNEADTPDNFQSRRPNTSFCFLDIRSPGLGDTAMYLCATLPDRAYNEQFFGPGTRLTVL.

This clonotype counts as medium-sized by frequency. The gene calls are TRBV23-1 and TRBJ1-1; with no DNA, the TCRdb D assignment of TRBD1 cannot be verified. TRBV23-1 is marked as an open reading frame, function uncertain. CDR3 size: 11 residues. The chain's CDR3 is CASSHRAEAFF.